This T cell receptor (beta chain) was recovered during a study of T cell responses to AZD1222 COVID-19 vaccine (dated by TCRdb to about 2021). Regarding the study in general: AZD1222 recipients with second doses at about 4 weeks or about 12 weeks were pooled, because spike-specific TCR depth and breadth did not differ between schedules. TCR sequencing covered roughly 230 trial participants: 200 to 220 given two doses of AZD1222 and about 26 given two doses of MenACWY control vaccine. Enrollment into the trials was organized by age into subgroups of 18-55, 56-69 and 70-plus years, and those subgroups contained approximately 160, 26 and 62 TCR-sequenced participants, respectively.

Reading the label with the study, this specimen's time point is: baseline before first vaccination. Vaccinee samples came from UK trials COV001 and COV002, including a single-blind randomized controlled phase 2/3 trial of AZD1222 (ChAdOx1 nCoV-19) in healthy adults. Trial participant PBMC samples were collected at day 0 and day 28 after the second dose for TCRbeta chain sequencing. V is clipped by 0 bases and J by 0 bases, and the sequence between their germline boundaries is 7 bases long. Spanning cysteine to phenylalanine, the CDR3 consists of 14 amino acids. Of all the DNA, just the CDR3 is kept, 42 bases in frame from base 1. Based on the germline V gene, the CDR1 and CDR2 sequences are SGDLS and YYNGEE. The CDR3 regions of human TCRbeta chains were subjected to immunosequencing. On the study's bioinformatics: TCRs in the repertoires were compared against a reference library of SARS-CoV-2-specific TCRs that had been generated with the MIRA antigen-specificity platform. Breadth was defined as the fraction of unique TCRs that were SARS-CoV-2-associated. Depth was defined as the fraction of total T cells that were SARS-CoV-2-associated. Using the MIRA data, each spike-specific TCR was assigned both to the spike region to which the TCR was reactive and to a CD4 or CD8 class. Log10-transformed breadth and depth values were compared by one-way ANOVA with Sidak's multiple comparisons tests. TCRdb provides this immuneACCESS table in a form limited to in-frame rearrangements. Some clones are lacking; in checked studies, under half of them reflect an unresolved V gene, and why the rest are absent is not known. V, J and clone size are those of that table, while D and trimming were read from the DNA. The sample contains 150,000 to 200,000 clones, nearly 95% of them found a single time. The ten biggest clones cover about 2.5% of the sample.

What the work shows at the level of the full study, not this receptor alone: Epitopes outside the regions mutated in the B.1.351 and B.1.1.7 variants were reportedly recognized by nearly half of the unique spike-specific TCRs. Conclusions about previously exposed vaccinees were limited because only a handful of AZD1222 recipients were SARS-CoV-2 seropositive at baseline. The whole spike protein was spanned by vaccine-associated CD4 TCRs, and dominant responses were seen in regions 160-218 and 743-854. Participants were mostly white British and included more females than males, and it was suggested by the authors that clonal diversity may have been underestimated. Because no day 14 peak-response samples were available, the repertoires could be characterized only after the peak T cell response. After two AZD1222 doses, both the breadth and the depth of spike-specific TCRs were significantly higher than at day 0 and than in MenACWY recipients. In the small 56-69-year group, the increase in depth fell short of significance, most likely because of low power.

This clone was seen only once. Its binding antigen is unknown. Within one base of it there is no much larger clone, and no base qualities were kept. The source material was peripheral blood, sampled on day 0 of AZD1222 vaccination. The chain is encoded by TRBV9 joined to TRBJ2-7; TRBD1 might be the D gene, on 6 matching bases. The receptor's source is an adult in good health. At the DNA level, the sequence is TGTGCCAGCAGCGTAGGGGACAACTCCTACGAGCAGTACTTC. It specifies CASSVGDNSYEQYF. With the portions outside the CDR3 filled from the reference TRBV9 and TRBJ2-7 genes, the complete variable region becomes DSGVTQTPKHLITATGQRVTLRCSPRSGDLSVYWYQQSLDQGLQFLIQYYNGEERAKGNILERFSAQQFPDLHSELNLSSLELGDSALYFCASSVGDNSYEQYFGPGTRLTVT.